This record looks at one T cell receptor beta chain sequence and its context. Individual cDNA molecules carried attached unique molecular identifiers. TCRdb itself ran the 5' RACE reads through MiXCR, one entry per CDR3 protein. Here the sample spans approximately 64,000 distinct CDR3 sequences, around 20% being singletons. The sample originates from a study of early T cells in non-severe SARS-CoV-2 infection. On the study more broadly: RNA in bulk from unsorted whole blood was sequenced, and chains were unpaired.

This specimen consisted of whole blood, obtained at baseline. The receptor comes from an adult who was a healthcare worker with PCR-confirmed SARS-CoV-2 infection or an uninfected control (not recorded which).

CDR3 sequence reads: CASSSDFPGYTF. The CDR3 DNA reads as TGTGCCAGCAGTTCCGACTTTCCTGGCTACACCTTC. The genes are TRBV12-3 or TRBV12-4 and TRBJ1-2; no clear D. V lost 4 bases and J lost 7, with 10 bases in between. The CDR3 runs to 12 residues.